Described below is a single T cell receptor beta chain sequence and its context. Its antigen is still unknown. This record comes from a study of shared clonotypes between healthy human individuals. Study conclusions and caveats: Sharing of clonotypes among donors was expected to vary with sequencing depth. Sharing across four donors was highest in naive CD4 (roughly 5%) and lowest in memory CD8 (around 0.4%).

V lost 7 bases and J lost 8, with 18 bases in between. Germline loops: CDR1 LGHNA, CDR2 YNFKEQ. The CDR3 spans 14 residues. The assay was immunoSEQ multiplex PCR, and TCRdb's table has in-frame clones only and misses some. The sample shows roughly 380,000 clones, 96% of them seen only once. Donors comprised only Caucasian adults living in Nashville, Tennessee. Sequencing used memory CD8+ T cells sorted from blood. Documented subset: CD45RO+ cells pooled with CCR7-negative TemRA cells. The chain carries TRBV4-2 and TRBJ2-1, with D possibly being TRBD1 or TRBD2 (6 bases each). The sequence was collected from a man aged 25 to 40 in good health. CDR3 sequence: CASKRAGGFDEQFF. CDR3 DNA: TGTGCCAGCAAAAGAGCCGGGGGCTTCGATGAGCAGTTCTTC.